Listed below are T cell receptor beta chains from one sample, sequenced in a study of cytomegalovirus exposure and HLA in healthy donors. TCRdb's copy holds only in-frame clones and misses some; the assay was immunoSEQ multiplex PCR. The data hold under 70,000 clones, with around 89% observed a single time. Material: PBMCs. These receptors were collected from a woman aged 18-29 years in good health and CMV-seronegative. Both conserved end residues are part of each CDR3. A D gene is named only where the DNA matches it firmly. Clone sizes are given selectively: once, few, many, or a class where the clone is expanded.

j_gene	v_gene	abundance	d_gene	CDR3aa	CDR3nt
TRBJ1-2	TRBV7-9	NA	NA	CASSFRTDGYTF	TGTGCCAGCAGCTTTAGGACAGATGGCTACACCTTC
TRBJ2-3	TRBV5-1	NA	TRBD1	CASSLGGQGADTQYF	TGCGCCAGCAGCTTGGGGGGACAGGGCGCAGATACGCAGTATTTT
TRBJ1-5	TRBV11-2	NA	NA	CASSSGGEGPQHF	TGTGCCAGCAGCTCGGGGGGTGAAGGGCCCCAGCATTTT
TRBJ2-3	TRBV19	NA	TRBD1	CASSIRQGATDTQYF	TGTGCCAGTAGTATAAGGCAGGGGGCCACAGATACGCAGTATTTT
TRBJ2-7	TRBV19	NA	NA	CASTPSRLSYEQYF	TGTGCCAGTACCCCGTCGAGACTTTCCTACGAGCAGTACTTC
TRBJ2-1	TRBV15	once	TRBD2	CATSSGLVGGAEQFF	TGTGCCACCAGCTCGGGACTAGTCGGGGGGGCTGAGCAGTTCTTC
TRBJ1-4	TRBV28	NA	NA	CASSETGNSPNEKLFF	TGTGCCAGCAGTGAAACAGGGAACAGCCCTAATGAAAAACTGTTTTTT
TRBJ2-1	TRBV19	NA	TRBD1	CASSRTGVEQFF	TGTGCCAGTAGTAGGACAGGGGTGGAGCAGTTCTTC
TRBJ2-3	TRBV2	NA	TRBD1	CASRRGTGEMDTQYF	TGTGCCAGCCGCCGGGGGACAGGGGAGATGGATACGCAGTATTTT
TRBJ1-1	TRBV30	NA	TRBD1	CAWSTEGANTEAFF	TGTGCCTGGAGTACCGAGGGGGCGAACACTGAAGCTTTCTTT
TRBJ1-6	TRBV2	NA	NA	CASSAVNNSPLHF	TGTGCCAGCAGTGCGGTAAATAATTCACCCCTCCACTTT
TRBJ1-2	TRBV2	once	NA	CASSPVQGRGYTF	TGTGCCAGCAGCCCCGTTCAGGGTCGAGGCTACACCTTC
TRBJ2-5	TRBV11-3	NA	NA	CASSLGTSNQETQYF	TGTGCCAGCAGCTTAGGCACTAGTAACCAAGAGACCCAGTACTTC
TRBJ2-3	TRBV5-1	NA	NA	CASSGRAPGTDTQYF	TGCGCCAGCAGCGGCCGGGCCCCAGGGACAGATACGCAGTATTTT
TRBJ2-1	TRBV29-1	NA	NA	CSLRLGGYNEQFF	TGCAGCTTAAGACTGGGGGGCTACAATGAGCAGTTCTTC
TRBJ1-2	TRBV5-1	NA	TRBD1	CASRLDLGTGGWGYTF	TGCGCCAGCAGGCTTGATCTCGGGACAGGGGGCTGGGGCTACACCTTC
TRBJ2-1	TRBV18	NA	TRBD2	CASSPPPSGGPYNEQFF	TGTGCCAGCTCACCACCGCCTAGCGGCGGTCCCTACAATGAGCAGTTCTTC
TRBJ2-3	TRBV14	NA	TRBD2	CASSPRLAGNTDTQYF	TGTGCCAGCAGCCCCCGTCTAGCGGGGAACACAGATACGCAGTATTTT
TRBJ1-1	TRBV5-1	NA	NA	CASRGQGILTEAFF	TGCGCCAGCAGGGGCCAGGGAATCCTCACTGAAGCTTTCTTT
TRBJ1-3	TRBV2	NA	NA	CASSATAGWNTIYF	TGTGCCAGCAGTGCCACCGCAGGGTGGAACACCATATATTTT
TRBJ2-5	TRBV27	NA	NA	CASSEPGLQETQYF	TGTGCCAGCAGTGAGCCGGGACTCCAAGAGACCCAGTACTTC
TRBJ2-3	TRBV6-5	NA	NA	CASSYSRADGDTQYF	TGTGCCAGCAGTTACTCGAGGGCGGATGGGGATACGCAGTATTTT
TRBJ2-5	TRBV6-1	NA	NA	CASSDTISRQETQYF	TGTGCCAGCAGTGACACCATTAGTAGACAAGAGACCCAGTACTTC
TRBJ1-6	TRBV13	NA	TRBD1	CASSPTGGGSPLHF	TGTGCCAGCAGCCCGACAGGGGGCGGTTCACCCCTCCACTTT
TRBJ1-5	TRBV2	NA	TRBD1	CASSPRTGGYQPQHF	TGTGCCAGCAGCCCCCGGACAGGGGGCTATCAGCCCCAGCATTTT
TRBJ1-5	TRBV29-1	once	NA	CSVVVTRDQPQHF	TGCAGCGTTGTAGTAACGCGTGATCAGCCCCAGCATTTT
TRBJ1-4	TRBV28	once	NA	CASSPGQRSTNEKLFF	TGTGCCAGCAGCCCCGGACAGAGATCAACTAATGAAAAACTGTTTTTT
TRBJ2-3	TRBV11-2	NA	TRBD1	CASSDTRGSGDTQYF	TGTGCCAGCAGCGACACCAGGGGGAGTGGGGATACGCAGTATTTT
TRBJ2-5	TRBV5-4	NA	NA	CASSLSGGTGRETQYF	TGTGCCAGCAGCTTGTCGGGGGGCACGGGTCGAGAGACCCAGTACTTC
TRBJ2-7	TRBV30	NA	TRBD1	CAWTRQGLYEQYF	TGTGCCTGGACCCGACAGGGGCTTTACGAGCAGTACTTC
TRBJ2-2	TRBV27	NA	TRBD1	CASRLWTGVNTGELFF	TGTGCCAGCAGACTGTGGACAGGGGTGAACACCGGGGAGCTGTTTTTT
TRBJ2-5	TRBV25-1	NA	NA	CASSSPGEETQYF	TGTGCCAGCAGTAGTCCCGGGGAGGAGACCCAGTACTTC
TRBJ2-1	TRBV5-1	NA	TRBD2	CASSLAGTTNNEQFF	TGCGCCAGCAGCTTGGCGGGGACTACTAACAATGAGCAGTTCTTC
TRBJ2-2	TRBV9	NA	TRBD2	CASSVGRELITGELFF	TGTGCCAGCAGCGTCGGGCGGGAGTTGATCACCGGGGAGCTGTTTTTT
TRBJ1-2	TRBV27	NA	NA	CASSLSKGGVLGGYTF	TGTGCCAGCAGTTTATCGAAGGGGGGGGTTTTGGGAGGCTACACCTTC
TRBJ1-2	TRBV6-1	NA	NA	CASSPTGWGYTF	TGTGCCAGCAGCCCAACAGGGTGGGGCTACACCTTC
TRBJ1-5	TRBV19	NA	TRBD1	CASSLTGNQPQHF	TGTGCCAGTAGTTTGACAGGGAATCAGCCCCAGCATTTT